These 31 T cell receptor beta chains were sequenced from one sample in a study of synovial regulatory T cells in juvenile arthritis. Assay used: immunoSEQ multiplex PCR; TCRdb lists only in-frame clones, some missing. The sample includes some 10,000 clones. The sequenced sample consisted of Treg cells from blood. Subset indicated: remaining (HLA-DR-negative) circulating blood Treg cells. Receptors were obtained from a donor aged 2-35 years with juvenile idiopathic arthritis.

V is TRBV19 and J is TRBJ1-2. The CDR3 runs 14 residues. A DNA sequence was not provided. Germline V gene lookup returns CDR1 LNHDA and CDR2 SQIVND (reference sequence). CDR3 sequence: CASTKADPIYGYTF.

The V call is TRBV11-2, the J call TRBJ1-1; TCRdb gives TRBD1 as the D gene, but with no DNA this cannot be confirmed. Looked up from germline, CDR1 is SGHAT and CDR2 is FQNNGV. This CDR3 is built from 15 residues. Only the protein is available. The CDR3 loop is CASSSGQPLNTEAFF.

V usage is TRBV10-3 and J usage is TRBJ2-3; TCRdb indicates TRBD2, and absent DNA this call remains unverified. This CDR3 is 13 amino acids long. The protein alone is recorded here. Germline CDR1 reads ENHRY; CDR2 reads SYGVKD. This chain's CDR3 is CAIRLAGTDTQYF.

The CDR3 reads CAITRTGSAEQYF. The V gene is TRBV10-3, the J gene TRBJ2-7; TCRdb calls TRBD1, which cannot be checked without DNA. The CDR3 runs to 13 residues. Only the protein is available. In germline, CDR1 is ENHRY, CDR2 SYGVKD.

J is TRBJ2-5 and V is TRBV4-1; the TRBD2 assignment by TCRdb is unverifiable without DNA. The germline V gene has CDR1 MGHRA and CDR2 YSYEKL. CDR3 length: 14 amino acids. The protein alone is recorded here. The CDR3 sequence is CASSQDPGSQTQYF.

The gene calls are TRBV5-6 and TRBJ2-7. Germline loops: CDR1 SGHDT, CDR2 YYEEEE. The CDR3 sequence is 16 residues long. The DNA is unrecorded. The CDR3 here is CASSFLPGRNTYEQYF.

J is TRBJ2-2 and V is TRBV7-8; TCRdb lists TRBD2, though no DNA is available to test this call. Germline CDR1 SGHVS, CDR2 FQNEAQ. CDR3 size: 15 residues. This entry has no DNA. CDR3 protein: CATTTRLALTGELFF.

J is TRBJ2-7 and V is TRBV7-8. Germline V gene data show CDR1 as SGHVS and CDR2 as FQNEAQ. This CDR3 has 13 amino acids. DNA is not on record. The CDR3 region is CASSRDRSYEQYF.

The chain is built from TRBV6-1 and TRBJ1-1; TCRdb selects TRBD1, and the lack of DNA leaves this call unchecked. The CDR3 spans 13 residues. Only the protein sequence is given. CDR1 and CDR2 from the germline V gene are MNHNS and SASEGT. The CDR3: CASRQGADTEAFF.

CDR3: CASSRKWTGGETQYF. This sequence joins TRBV5-6 and TRBJ2-5; TCRdb lists TRBD1, though no DNA is available to test this call. Germline CDR1 is SGHDT and CDR2 is YYEEEE. The CDR3 loop spans 15 amino acids. The record lacks a DNA sequence.

The V and J genes are TRBV7-8 and TRBJ1-1. The CDR3 runs to 14 residues. No nucleotide data were recorded. CDR1 and CDR2 from the germline V gene are SGHVS and FQNEAQ. The CDR3 spells CASSPGPMNTEAFF.

The chain links TRBV18 to TRBJ1-2. The CDR3 contains 12 residues. No DNA is listed. Per the germline V gene, CDR1 is KGHSH and CDR2 is LQKENI. The CDR3 sequence is CASSPEYYGYTF.

Here the CDR3 reads CASLDRGVAEAFF. The chain recombines TRBV19 with TRBJ1-1; checking the TCRdb D call of TRBD1 is not possible without DNA. The CDR3 has 13 residues. The protein alone is recorded here. Germline V gives CDR1 LNHDA, CDR2 SQIVND (reference sequence).

The rearrangement links TRBV5-6 to TRBJ1-3. This CDR3 is 15 amino acids long. No DNA was logged. Germline lookup yields CDR1 SGHDT and CDR2 YYEEEE. CDR3 sequence reads: CASSLDPASGNTIYF.

The chain employs TRBV11-2 and TRBJ2-1. This CDR3 has 15 amino acids. No DNA sequence is on record. Germline V lookup: CDR1 SGHAT, CDR2 FQNNGV. CDR3 residues: CASSLDWGTYNEQFF.

The chain uses TRBV4-2 and TRBJ1-6; the TCRdb D gene call, TRBD1, has no DNA to confirm it. In germline, CDR1 is LGHNA, CDR2 YNFKEQ. The CDR3 is 15 amino acids. No DNA appears here. CDR3 sequence reads: CASSHQRQSYSPLHF.

This chain links TRBV18 with TRBJ2-3. Germline V gives CDR1 KGHSH, CDR2 LQKENI. The CDR3 loop spans 16 amino acids. DNA for this receptor is not on file. The CDR3 loop reads CASSPGALASTDTQYF.

The chain couples TRBV6-1 to TRBJ2-7. Germline V gene lookup returns CDR1 MNHNS and CDR2 SASEGT. This CDR3 has 14 residues. No nucleotide data were recorded. The CDR3 loop is CASSAHPKYDEQYF.

The chain is built from TRBV7-8 and TRBJ2-3. This CDR3 comprises 15 residues. No nucleotide data were recorded. Germline V gene sequence: CDR1 SGHVS, CDR2 FQNEAQ. The CDR3 loop is CASSLAGAYTDTQYF.

The chain has TRBV10-3 and TRBJ2-7; no DNA is available, so the TRBD1 call from TCRdb remains unchecked. Germline CDR1 is ENHRY and CDR2 is SYGVKD. This CDR3 spans 14 amino acids. There is no recorded DNA. CDR3: CAIRDRVFGNEQYF.

The chain uses TRBV20-1 and TRBJ2-7; as DNA is missing, the TRBD2 call by TCRdb cannot be tested. This CDR3 is 11 amino acids long. The DNA is unrecorded. CDR1 DFQATT and CDR2 SNEGSKA come from the germline V gene (reference sequence). The CDR3 protein is CSATLGGRQYF.

This rearrangement joins TRBV5-4 to TRBJ1-6. The CDR3 consists of 15 residues. No DNA was logged. Germline CDR1 SGHNT, CDR2 YYREEE (reference sequence). The chain's CDR3 is CASSPASSYNSPLHF.

V is TRBV10-3 and J is TRBJ1-3. Looked up from germline, CDR1 is ENHRY and CDR2 is SYGVKD. CDR3 length: 15 amino acids. No DNA has been recorded. The CDR3 reads CAISGSVGAGNTIYF.

This sequence joins TRBV18 and TRBJ1-1; the TCRdb call, TRBD1, lacks DNA for checking. The CDR3 is 16 amino acids. Nucleotide data are not available. Germline V gene sequence: CDR1 KGHSH, CDR2 LQKENI. The CDR3 loop is CASSSLQGAGGTEAFF. The variable domain in full, with the rest retrieved from reference TRBV18 and TRBJ1-1, is NAGVMQNPRHLVRRRGQEARLRCSPMKGHSHVYWYRQLPEEGLKFMVYLQKENIIDESGMPKERFSAEFPKEGPSILRIQQVVRGDSAAYFCASSSLQGAGGTEAFFGQGTRLTVV.

This chain links TRBV2 with TRBJ2-5. This CDR3 spans 16 amino acids. The DNA is unrecorded. Germline CDR1 SNHLY, CDR2 FYNNEI. The CDR3 is CASSEVWRLGGETQYF.

J is TRBJ2-2 and V is TRBV6-6; lacking DNA, the TRBD1 call made by TCRdb goes unchecked. Germline values: CDR1 MNHNY, CDR2 SVGAGI (reference sequence). CDR3 length: 15 amino acids. This entry has no DNA. The CDR3 reads CASRRDSSNTGELFF.

This CDR3 is CASGLVPNGTYTDTQYF. This chain joins TRBV12-5 and TRBJ2-3. CDR1 and CDR2 (germline): LGHNT, FRNRAP. The length of the CDR3 is 17 residues. No DNA has been recorded.

The chain combines TRBV5-6 with TRBJ2-7. Looked up from germline, CDR1 is SGHDT and CDR2 is YYEEEE. The CDR3 totals 13 residues. The coding DNA is unavailable. This CDR3 is CASSYMTPYEQYF.

The chain recombines TRBV4-1 with TRBJ1-2; TCRdb proposes TRBD1, but this gene call is untestable without DNA. Germline loops: CDR1 MGHRA, CDR2 YSYEKL. The CDR3 runs 17 residues. No nucleotide data were recorded. CDR3 sequence: CASSQDPGTGGGNGYTF.

The chain has TRBV6-1 and TRBJ1-1. The CDR3 sequence is 14 residues long. DNA for this receptor is not on file. From germline, CDR1 is MNHNS and CDR2 SASEGT. CDR3 region: CASSEPGGNTEAFF.

The V and J genes are TRBV6-1 and TRBJ2-3; TCRdb outputs TRBD2, but without DNA this stays unchecked. Per the germline V gene, CDR1 is MNHNS and CDR2 is SASEGT. This CDR3 contains 15 residues. Only the protein is on record. Here the CDR3 reads CASRGTSGSLSTQYF.